Listed below are T cell receptor beta chains from one sample, sequenced in a study of a mutant IDH1 vaccine in newly diagnosed glioma. Produced via immunoSEQ multiplex PCR; TCRdb's table is partial and in-frame only. This table holds about 56,000 clones, approximately 87% found once. Their target antigens are unknown. The sample here was PBMCs, taken from a glioma patient whose treatment included an IDH1 peptide vaccine. The receptors were gathered from a man aged 35-49 years with glioma. The CDR3 runs from the conserved cysteine through the conserved F or W. The D gene is left open where the match is weak. Clone size appears in some rows only: once, few, many, or a class for an expanded clone.

J gene	clone size	D gene	V gene	CDR3 protein	CDR3 DNA
TRBJ2-7	.	TRBD2	TRBV18	CASSPPSGSRNEQYF	TGTGCCAGCTCACCCCCTAGCGGGAGTAGGAACGAGCAGTACTTC
TRBJ2-7	.	TRBD2	TRBV2	CASSRGAGDYEQYF	TGTGCCAGCTCGAGAGGGGCGGGAGACTACGAGCAGTACTTC
TRBJ1-5	.	.	TRBV4-1	CASSQDTWADQPQHF	TGCGCCAGCAGCCAAGATACATGGGCCGATCAGCCCCAGCATTTT
TRBJ2-5	.	TRBD1	TRBV19	CASSTGQGTETQYF	TGTGCCAGTAGTACCGGACAGGGCACCGAGACCCAGTACTTC
TRBJ2-1	.	TRBD2	TRBV6-5	CASRTSGSNEQFF	TGTGCCAGTAGGACTAGCGGGAGCAATGAGCAGTTCTTC
TRBJ1-1	.	.	TRBV27	CASSWQGANTEAFF	TGTGCCAGCAGTTGGCAGGGCGCGAACACTGAAGCTTTCTTT
TRBJ1-2	.	TRBD1	TRBV7-2	CASSLGTDWGYTF	TGTGCCAGCAGCTTGGGGACAGACTGGGGCTACACCTTC
TRBJ1-2	.	TRBD1	TRBV29-1	CSYRGDYGYTF	TGCAGCTACAGGGGCGACTATGGCTACACCTTC
TRBJ1-4	.	.	TRBV7-2	CASSLVAGGNEKLFF	TGTGCCAGCAGCTTAGTGGCTGGGGGCAATGAAAAACTGTTTTTT
TRBJ2-2	.	.	TRBV28	CASSLGTVNTGELFF	TGTGCCAGCAGTTTGGGGACCGTCAACACCGGGGAGCTGTTTTTT
TRBJ2-1	.	.	TRBV6-5	CASRVQRGLNEQFF	TGTGCCAGCAGGGTCCAGAGGGGTCTCAATGAGCAGTTCTTC
TRBJ1-1	once	.	TRBV15	CATSRGKGKTEAFF	TGTGCCACCAGCAGAGGTAAAGGGAAAACTGAAGCTTTCTTT
TRBJ2-3	.	TRBD1	TRBV4-1	CASSHWDRDTDTQYF	TGCGCCAGCAGCCACTGGGACAGGGACACAGATACGCAGTATTTT
TRBJ1-1	.	.	TRBV2	CASISRASILYAFF	TGTGCCAGCATCTCCCGCGCCAGCATCTTGTATGCTTTCTTT
TRBJ1-1	.	.	TRBV6-5	CASSPGGGLGFAFF	TGTGCCAGCAGTCCCGGGGGGGGCCTTGGTTTTGCTTTCTTT
TRBJ1-2	.	.	TRBV29-1	CSVDTGGGYTF	TGCAGCGTTGACACAGGCGGAGGCTACACCTTC
TRBJ2-7	.	.	TRBV7-6	CASSATGQSYEQYF	TGTGCCAGCAGCGCGACGGGACAAAGCTACGAGCAGTACTTC
TRBJ2-1	.	.	TRBV4-1	CASSPNNNEQFF	TGCGCCAGCAGCCCTAATAACAATGAGCAGTTCTTC
TRBJ2-5	.	.	TRBV7-2	CASRDTGAWETQYF	TGTGCCAGCAGGGACACGGGGGCTTGGGAGACCCAGTACTTC
TRBJ2-1	.	TRBD2	TRBV5-1	CASSFRGESVNEQFF	TGCGCCAGCAGCTTCCGGGGGGAATCCGTTAATGAGCAGTTCTTC
TRBJ2-6	.	.	TRBV9	CASSATEANVLTF	TGTGCCAGCAGCGCCACAGAAGCCAACGTCCTGACTTTC
TRBJ1-2	.	.	TRBV11-2	CASSSLGGYGYTF	TGTGCCAGCAGCTCACTCGGGGGTTATGGCTACACCTTC
TRBJ2-3	.	.	TRBV19	CASSILFQDTQYF	TGTGCCAGTAGTATATTGTTCCAAGATACGCAGTATTTT
TRBJ1-3	.	TRBD1	TRBV6-1	CASSVQDRDSGNTIYF	TGTGCCAGCAGTGTACAAGACAGGGACTCTGGAAACACCATATATTTT
TRBJ1-2	.	.	TRBV30	CAWSVKEGAYGYTF	TGTGCCTGGAGTGTAAAAGAGGGTGCCTATGGCTACACCTTC